The entry below gives a single T cell receptor beta chain sequence along with its context. The sample originates from a study of T cell changes during pregnancy in multiple sclerosis. Per the germline V gene, CDR1 is SQVTM and CDR2 is ANQGSEA. Trimming pared 7 bases from V and 2 bases from J, leaving 9 bases between. The CDR3 loop spans 12 amino acids. Method: immunoSEQ multiplex PCR; TCRdb's copy keeps in-frame clones and lacks some. The table includes over 30,000 clones, approximately 85% detected once. The rearrangement uses TRBV29-1 and TRBJ2-1, with D possibly being TRBD1 (5 bases). The specimen comprised CD4+ T cells from peripheral blood mononuclear cells, sampled before pregnancy. This sequence was found in a female donor with multiple sclerosis, enrolled in a pregnancy study. The CDR3 reads CSGIGAYNEQFF. The DNA of the CDR3 is TGCAGCGGTATAGGGGCCTACAATGAGCAGTTCTTC.